These T cell receptor beta chains were read from a single sample in a study of T cell responses to AZD1222 COVID-19 vaccine. TCRdb keeps only in-frame clones here, not all; method: immunoSEQ multiplex PCR. The table includes 150,000 to 200,000 clones, about 94% detected once. The sequenced sample was peripheral blood, obtained on day 0 of AZD1222 vaccination. These receptors all stem from an adult in good health. CDR3s include the opening cysteine and the closing phenylalanine or tryptophan. The D gene is left open where the match is weak. Rows give clone size only sometimes, using once, few, many, or a class for an expanded clone.

TRBV24-1	TRBJ2-7	NA	NA	14	CATSDAGPAHEQYF	TGTGCCACCAGTGATGCGGGACCAGCCCACGAGCAGTACTTC
TRBV5-1	TRBJ2-2	NA	NA	12	CASSLTSGELFF	TGCGCCAGCAGCCTAACTAGCGGGGAGCTGTTTTTT
TRBV28	TRBJ2-1	TRBD1	NA	15	CASRIGDRPYNEQFF	TGTGCCAGCAGGATCGGGGACAGGCCCTACAATGAGCAGTTCTTC
TRBV6-2/TRBV6-3	TRBJ2-2	TRBD1	NA	16	CASSTGTGANTGELFF	TGTGCCAGCAGCACCGGGACAGGCGCGAACACCGGGGAGCTGTTTTTT
TRBV5-5	TRBJ2-1	TRBD2	few	16	CASSPAALAGANEQFF	TGTGCCAGCAGCCCCGCCGCACTAGCGGGAGCAAATGAGCAGTTCTTC
TRBV5-1	TRBJ2-7	NA	NA	17	CASSLVPRGTSSYEQYF	TGCGCCAGCAGCTTGGTACCCAGGGGAACATCCTCCTACGAGCAGTACTTC
TRBV5-4	TRBJ2-7	NA	NA	16	CASSLGVTRNSYEQYF	TGTGCCAGCAGCTTGGGGGTAACTAGAAACTCCTACGAGCAGTACTTC
TRBV7-9	TRBJ1-5	NA	NA	14	CASSGRGRDQPQHF	TGTGCCAGCAGCGGGAGGGGCCGGGATCAGCCCCAGCATTTT
TRBV10-3	TRBJ2-7	NA	NA	11	CAIRDIYEQYF	TGTGCCATCAGGGACATATACGAGCAGTACTTC
TRBV2	TRBJ2-1	NA	NA	15	CASSDLQGRMDEQFF	TGTGCCAGCAGTGATCTACAGGGAAGAATGGATGAGCAGTTCTTC
TRBV5-1	TRBJ2-1	TRBD1	NA	12	CASSWTGREQFF	TGCGCCAGCAGTTGGACAGGGCGTGAGCAGTTCTTC
TRBV7-3	TRBJ2-2	NA	NA	12	CASSPRPGELFF	TGTGCCAGCAGCCCTCGACCCGGGGAGCTGTTTTTT
TRBV27	TRBJ2-7	TRBD1	NA	13	CASSQGQVYEQYF	TGTGCCAGCAGTCAAGGACAGGTCTACGAGCAGTACTTC
TRBV5-1	TRBJ1-1	NA	NA	11	CASRRGDEAFF	TGCGCCAGCAGGAGGGGAGATGAAGCTTTCTTT
TRBV10-3	TRBJ1-2	TRBD1	NA	16	CAISEYPGQTNYGYTF	TGTGCCATCAGTGAGTATCCGGGACAGACGAATTATGGCTACACCTTC
TRBV18	TRBJ2-5	NA	NA	12	CASSPAEGTQYF	TGTGCCAGCTCACCGGCGGAGGGGACCCAGTACTTC
TRBV3-1/TRBV3-2	TRBJ2-7	NA	once	12	CASSHLSYEQYF	TGTGCCAGCAGCCATCTATCCTACGAGCAGTACTTC
TRBV28	TRBJ2-7	TRBD2	few	16	CASSLFGTSLRAEQYF	TGTGCCAGCAGTTTATTCGGGACTAGTCTTCGTGCCGAGCAGTACTTC
TRBV28	TRBJ1-6	NA	NA	15	CASSFVTSYNSPLHF	TGTGCCAGCAGTTTTGTGACTTCCTATAATTCACCCCTCCACTTT
TRBV6-2/TRBV6-3	TRBJ2-7	NA	once	13	CASSSRLYYEQYF	TGTGCCAGCAGCTCCCGACTCTACTACGAGCAGTACTTC
TRBV5-6	TRBJ1-2	TRBD1	NA	12	CASTRQGYGYTF	TGTGCCAGCACCCGACAGGGCTATGGCTACACCTTC
TRBV9	TRBJ1-2	NA	few	13	CASSTSSGTGYTF	TGTGCCAGCAGCACTTCCTCGGGGACTGGCTACACCTTC
TRBV11-3	TRBJ2-5	NA	NA	15	CASSRRSQGGETQYF	TGTGCCAGCAGCCGTAGGTCCCAGGGGGGAGAGACCCAGTACTTC
TRBV6-5	TRBJ1-1	TRBD1	NA	14	CASRHRGGSTEAFF	TGTGCCAGCAGACACAGGGGCGGTAGCACTGAAGCTTTCTTT
TRBV1	TRBJ1-5	NA	NA	14	CTSRQHGDNQPQHF	TGCACCAGCAGGCAGCATGGGGACAATCAGCCCCAGCATTTT
TRBV5-1	TRBJ2-7	TRBD2	NA	17	CASSLAIGTSGGYEQYF	TGCGCCAGCAGCTTGGCCATCGGTACTAGCGGGGGGTACGAGCAGTACTTC
TRBV28	TRBJ1-2	NA	NA	11	CASSRQVYYTF	TGTGCCAGCAGTCGACAGGTTTACTACACCTTC
TRBV7-2	TRBJ1-2	TRBD1	NA	16	CASSFIPGQGGHGYTF	TGTGCCAGCAGCTTTATCCCGGGACAGGGCGGACATGGCTACACCTTC
TRBV7-2	TRBJ1-1	NA	NA	13	CASSFKQNTEAFF	TGTGCCAGCAGCTTCAAACAGAACACTGAAGCTTTCTTT
TRBV28	TRBJ1-1	NA	NA	14	CASNPRVPNTEAFF	TGTGCCAGCAACCCCAGGGTTCCGAACACTGAAGCTTTCTTT
TRBV2	TRBJ2-1	NA	NA	22	CASSTSTDNEQFFVNPRNEQFF	NA
TRBV12-3/TRBV12-4	TRBJ2-7	NA	NA	12	CASSLEGFKQYF	TGTGCCAGCAGTTTAGAGGGTTTTAAGCAGTACTTC
TRBV29-1	TRBJ2-1	TRBD2	NA	15	CSVESPASGSREQFF	TGCAGCGTTGAAAGCCCGGCTAGCGGGAGCCGTGAGCAGTTCTTC